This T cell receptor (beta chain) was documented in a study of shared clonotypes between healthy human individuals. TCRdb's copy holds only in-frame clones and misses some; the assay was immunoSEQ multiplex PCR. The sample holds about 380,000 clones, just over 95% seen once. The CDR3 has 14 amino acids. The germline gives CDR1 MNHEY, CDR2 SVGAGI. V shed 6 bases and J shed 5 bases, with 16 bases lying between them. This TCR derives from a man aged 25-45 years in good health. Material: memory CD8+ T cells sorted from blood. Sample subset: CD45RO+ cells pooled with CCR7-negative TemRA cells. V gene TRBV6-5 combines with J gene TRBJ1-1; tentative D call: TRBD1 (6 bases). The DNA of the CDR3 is TGTGCCAGCAGAGATACGGGGGACAAGACTGAAGCTTTCTTT. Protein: CASRDTGDKTEAFF.